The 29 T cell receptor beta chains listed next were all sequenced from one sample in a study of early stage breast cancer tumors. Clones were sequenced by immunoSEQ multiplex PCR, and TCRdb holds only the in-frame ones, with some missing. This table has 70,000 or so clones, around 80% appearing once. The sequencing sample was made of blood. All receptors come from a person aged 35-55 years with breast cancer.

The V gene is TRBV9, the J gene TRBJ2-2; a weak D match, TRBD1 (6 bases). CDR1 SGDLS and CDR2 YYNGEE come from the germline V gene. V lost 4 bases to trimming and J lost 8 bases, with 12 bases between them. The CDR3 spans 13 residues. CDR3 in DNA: TGTGCCAGCAGCCCCAGGGGAATAGGGGAGCTGTTTTTT. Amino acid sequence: CASSPRGIGELFF.

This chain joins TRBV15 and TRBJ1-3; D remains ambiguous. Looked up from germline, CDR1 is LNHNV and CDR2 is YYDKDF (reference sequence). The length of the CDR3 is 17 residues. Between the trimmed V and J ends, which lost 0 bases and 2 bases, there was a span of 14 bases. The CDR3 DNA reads TGTGCCACCAGCAGAGATAGGGCTACCGGGGCTGGAAACACCATATATTTT. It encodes CATSRDRATGAGNTIYF.

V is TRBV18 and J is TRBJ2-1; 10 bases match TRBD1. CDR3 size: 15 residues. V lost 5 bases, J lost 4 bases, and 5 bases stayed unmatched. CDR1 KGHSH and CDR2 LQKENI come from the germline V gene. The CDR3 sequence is CASSFGQGEYNEQFF. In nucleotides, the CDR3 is TGTGCCAGCTCATTCGGACAGGGGGAGTACAATGAGCAGTTCTTC.

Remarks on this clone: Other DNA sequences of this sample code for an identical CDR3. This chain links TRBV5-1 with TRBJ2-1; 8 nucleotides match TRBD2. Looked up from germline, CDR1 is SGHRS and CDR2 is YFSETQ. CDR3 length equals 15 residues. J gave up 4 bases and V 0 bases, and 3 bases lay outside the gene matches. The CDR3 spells CASSLGLATYNEQFF. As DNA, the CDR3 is TGCGCCAGCAGCTTGGGACTAGCGACATACAATGAGCAGTTCTTC.

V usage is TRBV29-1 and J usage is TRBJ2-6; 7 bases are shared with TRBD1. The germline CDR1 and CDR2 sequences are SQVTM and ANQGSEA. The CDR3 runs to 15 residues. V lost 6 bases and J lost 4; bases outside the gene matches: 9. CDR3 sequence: CSVARQGTGANVLTF. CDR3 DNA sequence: TGCAGCGTGGCAAGACAGGGAACCGGGGCCAACGTCCTGACTTTC.

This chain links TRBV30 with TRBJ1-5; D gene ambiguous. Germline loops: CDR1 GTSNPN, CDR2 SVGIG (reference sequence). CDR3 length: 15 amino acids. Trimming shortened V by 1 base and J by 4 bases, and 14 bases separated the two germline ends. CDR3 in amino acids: CAWSAPPRGNQPQHF. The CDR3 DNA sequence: TGTGCCTGGAGTGCCCCTCCACGGGGAAATCAGCCCCAGCATTTT.

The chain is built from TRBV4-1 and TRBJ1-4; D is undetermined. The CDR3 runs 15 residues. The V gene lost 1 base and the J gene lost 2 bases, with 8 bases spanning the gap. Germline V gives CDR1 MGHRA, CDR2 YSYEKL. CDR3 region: CASSQVGGTNEKLFF. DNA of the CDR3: TGCGCCAGCAGCCAAGTCGGAGGGACTAATGAAAAACTGTTTTTT.

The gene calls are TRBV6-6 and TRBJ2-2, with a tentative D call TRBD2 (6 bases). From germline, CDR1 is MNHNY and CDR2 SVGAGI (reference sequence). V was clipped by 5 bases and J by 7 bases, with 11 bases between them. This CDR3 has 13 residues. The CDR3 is CASSRLEIGELFF. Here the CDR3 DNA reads TGTGCCAGCAGTCGACTAGAGATCGGGGAGCTGTTTTTT.

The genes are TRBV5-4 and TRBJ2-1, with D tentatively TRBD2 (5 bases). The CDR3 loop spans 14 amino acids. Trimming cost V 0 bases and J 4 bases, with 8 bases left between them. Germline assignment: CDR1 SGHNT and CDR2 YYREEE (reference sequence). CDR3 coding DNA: TGTGCCAGCAGCTTGGGGACTGATTACAATGAGCAGTTCTTC. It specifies CASSLGTDYNEQFF.

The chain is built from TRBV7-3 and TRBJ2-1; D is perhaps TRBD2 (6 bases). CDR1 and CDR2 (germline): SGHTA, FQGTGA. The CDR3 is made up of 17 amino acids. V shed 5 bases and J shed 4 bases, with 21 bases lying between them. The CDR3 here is CASSLKSSGLGYNEQFF. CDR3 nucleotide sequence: TGTGCCAGCAGCCTTAAATCCAGCGGGTTGGGGTACAATGAGCAGTTCTTC.

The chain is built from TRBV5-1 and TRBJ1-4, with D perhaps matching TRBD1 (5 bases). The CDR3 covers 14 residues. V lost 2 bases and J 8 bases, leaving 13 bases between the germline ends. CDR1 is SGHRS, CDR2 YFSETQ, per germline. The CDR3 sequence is CASSFQGLGEKLFF. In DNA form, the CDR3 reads TGCGCCAGCAGCTTTCAGGGTTTGGGAGAAAAACTGTTTTTT.

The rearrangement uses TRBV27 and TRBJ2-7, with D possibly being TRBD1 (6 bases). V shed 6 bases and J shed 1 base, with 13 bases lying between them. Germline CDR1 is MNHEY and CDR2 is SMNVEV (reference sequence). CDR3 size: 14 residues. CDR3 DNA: TGTGCCAGCAGACCACGGACAGCTTCCTACGAGCAGTACTTC. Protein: CASRPRTASYEQYF.

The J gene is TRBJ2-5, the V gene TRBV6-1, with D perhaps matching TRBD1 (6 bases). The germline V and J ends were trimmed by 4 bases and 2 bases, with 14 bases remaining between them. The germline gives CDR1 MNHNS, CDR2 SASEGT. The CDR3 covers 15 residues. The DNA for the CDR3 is TGTGCCAGCAGTGGTCAGACAGGAGGACAAGAGACCCAGTACTTC. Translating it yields CASSGQTGGQETQYF.

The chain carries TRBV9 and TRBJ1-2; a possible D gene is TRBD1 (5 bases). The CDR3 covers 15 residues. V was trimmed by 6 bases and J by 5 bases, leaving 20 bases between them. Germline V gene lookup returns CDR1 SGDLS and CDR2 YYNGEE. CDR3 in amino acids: CASKKPPGRIYGYTF. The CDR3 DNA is TGTGCCAGCAAGAAACCCCCGGGACGGATTTATGGCTACACCTTC.

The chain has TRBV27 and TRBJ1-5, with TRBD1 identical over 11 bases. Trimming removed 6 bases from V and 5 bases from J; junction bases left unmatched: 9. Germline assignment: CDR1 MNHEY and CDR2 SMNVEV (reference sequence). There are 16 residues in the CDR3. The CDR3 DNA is TGTGCCAGCAGGAGGACAGGGGGCCTCTCCGATCAGCCCCAGCATTTT. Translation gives CASRRTGGLSDQPQHF.

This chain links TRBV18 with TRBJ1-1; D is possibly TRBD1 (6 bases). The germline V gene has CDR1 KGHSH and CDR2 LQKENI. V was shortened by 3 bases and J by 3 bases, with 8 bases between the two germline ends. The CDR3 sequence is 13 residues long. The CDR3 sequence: CASSPNRDTEAFF. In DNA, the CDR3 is TGTGCCAGCTCACCTAACAGGGACACTGAAGCTTTCTTT.

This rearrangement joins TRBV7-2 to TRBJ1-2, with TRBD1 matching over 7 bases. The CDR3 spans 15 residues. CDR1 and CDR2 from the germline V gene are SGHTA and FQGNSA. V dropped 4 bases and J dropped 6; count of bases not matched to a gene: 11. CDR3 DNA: TGTGCCAGCAGCTCCAGCTTAACAGGGGCAGATGGCTACACCTTC. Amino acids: CASSSSLTGADGYTF.

The chain's CDR3 is CASSLRPQGVVADTQYF. Here the CDR3 DNA reads TGTGCCAGCAGCTTACGCCCCCAGGGGGTGGTGGCAGATACGCAGTATTTT. The J gene is TRBJ2-3, the V gene TRBV7-3, with 7 bases aligning to TRBD1. V was pared by 2 bases and J by 4 bases, with 12 bases of the junction left unmatched. Germline V CDR1 and CDR2: SGHTA, FQGTGA. The CDR3 has 17 amino acids.

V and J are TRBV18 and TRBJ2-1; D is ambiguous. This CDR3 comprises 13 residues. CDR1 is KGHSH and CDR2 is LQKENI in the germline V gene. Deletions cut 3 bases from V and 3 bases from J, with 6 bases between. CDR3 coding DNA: TGTGCCAGCTCACCGGCACACTACAATGAGCAGTTCTTC. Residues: CASSPAHYNEQFF.

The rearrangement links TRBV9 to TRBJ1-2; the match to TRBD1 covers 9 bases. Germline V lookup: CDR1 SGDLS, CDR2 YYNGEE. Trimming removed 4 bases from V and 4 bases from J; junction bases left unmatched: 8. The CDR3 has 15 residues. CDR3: CASSPNRGLGYGYTF. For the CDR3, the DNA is TGTGCCAGCAGCCCAAACAGGGGGCTAGGCTATGGCTACACCTTC.

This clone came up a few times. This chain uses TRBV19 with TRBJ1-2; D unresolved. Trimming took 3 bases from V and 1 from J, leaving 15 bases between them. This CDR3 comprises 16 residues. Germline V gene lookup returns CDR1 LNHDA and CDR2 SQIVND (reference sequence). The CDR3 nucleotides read TGTGCCAGTAGTATTCCGGCCGGCCCCCTTAACTATGGCTACACCTTC. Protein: CASSIPAGPLNYGYTF.

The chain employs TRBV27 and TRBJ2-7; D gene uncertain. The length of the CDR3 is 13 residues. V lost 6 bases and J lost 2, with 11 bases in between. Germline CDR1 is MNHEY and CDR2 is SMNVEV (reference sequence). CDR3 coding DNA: TGTGCCAGCAGCCCTCCCAATACCTACGAGCAGTACTTC. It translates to CASSPPNTYEQYF.

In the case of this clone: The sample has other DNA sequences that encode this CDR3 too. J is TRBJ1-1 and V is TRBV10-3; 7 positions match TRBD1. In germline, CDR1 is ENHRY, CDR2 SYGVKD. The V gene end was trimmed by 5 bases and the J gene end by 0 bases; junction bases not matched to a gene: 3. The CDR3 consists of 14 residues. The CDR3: CAISSGTVNTEAFF. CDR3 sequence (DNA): TGTGCCATCAGTTCCGGGACAGTGAACACTGAAGCTTTCTTT.

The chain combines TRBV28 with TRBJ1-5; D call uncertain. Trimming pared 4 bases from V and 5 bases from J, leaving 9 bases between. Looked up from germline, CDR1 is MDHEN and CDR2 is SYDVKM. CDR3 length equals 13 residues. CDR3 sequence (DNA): TGTGCCAGCAGTTCTTCTTCTTATCAGCCCCAGCATTTT. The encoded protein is CASSSSSYQPQHF.

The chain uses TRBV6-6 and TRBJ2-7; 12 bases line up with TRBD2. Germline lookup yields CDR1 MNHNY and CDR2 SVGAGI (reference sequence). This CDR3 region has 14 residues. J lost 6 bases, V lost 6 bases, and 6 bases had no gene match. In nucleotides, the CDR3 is TGTGCCAGCAGATCGCTAGCGGGAGGGCTCGAGCAGTACTTC. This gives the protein CASRSLAGGLEQYF.

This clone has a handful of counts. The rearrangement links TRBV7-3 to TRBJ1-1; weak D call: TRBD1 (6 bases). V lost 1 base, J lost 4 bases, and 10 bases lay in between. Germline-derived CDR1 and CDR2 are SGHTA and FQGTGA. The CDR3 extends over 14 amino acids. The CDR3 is CASSLRGGGTEAFF. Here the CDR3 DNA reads TGTGCCAGCAGCTTAAGGGGAGGGGGCACTGAAGCTTTCTTT.

The DNA for the CDR3 is TGTGCCAGTAGTATCTTACGGGGCCCTAGCTCTGGGGCCAACGTCCTGACTTTC. Protein product: CASSILRGPSSGANVLTF. The rearrangement uses TRBV19 and TRBJ2-6; perhaps D is TRBD1 or TRBD2 (5 bases each). Per germline, CDR1 LNHDA and CDR2 SQIVND (reference sequence). The CDR3 has 18 residues. V gave up 3 bases and J gave up 0 bases, with 15 bases separating them.

The CDR3 coding sequence is TGTGCCAGCTCACCACCTGAGGGTGAAGCTTTCTTT. Amino acids: CASSPPEGEAFF. The chain employs TRBV18 and TRBJ1-1; D unresolved. Between the trimmed V and J ends, which lost 0 bases and 7 bases, there was a span of 6 bases. The CDR3 is 12 residues long. The germline gives CDR1 KGHSH, CDR2 LQKENI.

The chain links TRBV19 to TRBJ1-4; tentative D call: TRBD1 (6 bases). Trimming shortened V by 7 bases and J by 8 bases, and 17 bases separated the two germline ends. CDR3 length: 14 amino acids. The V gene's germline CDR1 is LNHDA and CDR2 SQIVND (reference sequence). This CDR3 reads CASTRMDSREKLFF. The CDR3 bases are TGTGCCAGTACCAGGATGGACAGCCGGGAAAAACTGTTTTTT.